The 9 T cell receptor beta chains listed next were all sequenced from one sample in a study of chemoradiotherapy in HPV16-positive cancers. Data came from immunoSEQ multiplex PCR; TCRdb stores just in-frame clones and leaves some out. This table holds around 30,000 clones, approximately 90% found once. The source was blood, collected from a patient who underwent chemoradiotherapy. Receptors were obtained from a human donor with HPV-associated anogenital cancer.

The chain couples TRBV28 to TRBJ2-1; TRBD1 matches 8 bases. The V gene end was trimmed by 5 bases and the J gene end by 3 bases; junction bases not matched to a gene: 3. The CDR3 totals 14 residues. Germline V gives CDR1 MDHEN, CDR2 SYDVKM. This CDR3 reads CASSPDRGYNEQFF. The CDR3 DNA is TGTGCCAGCAGTCCCGACAGGGGCTACAATGAGCAGTTCTTC. Filled out from reference TRBV28 and TRBJ2-1, the complete variable domain reads DVKVTQSSRYLVKRTGEKVFLECVQDMDHENMFWYRQDPGLGLRLIYFSYDVKMKEKGDIPEGYSVSREKKERFSLILESASTNQTSMYLCASSPDRGYNEQFFGPGTRLTVL.

The rearrangement uses TRBV14 and TRBJ2-3; maybe TRBD2 (5 bases). CDR1 and CDR2 from the germline V gene are SGHDN and FVKESK. V was pared by 0 bases and J by 0 bases, with 10 bases between. CDR3 length: 16 residues. The DNA of the CDR3 is TGTGCCAGCAGCCAAGACGGGGATGGTAGCACAGATACGCAGTATTTT. This encodes CASSQDGDGSTDTQYF.

The rearrangement links TRBV20-1 to TRBJ2-3; D gene uncertain. The CDR3 is made up of 10 amino acids. From germline, CDR1 is DFQATT and CDR2 SNEGSKA (reference sequence). V was clipped by 8 bases and J by 4 bases, with 7 bases between them. CDR3 loop: CSPLADTQYF. The CDR3 DNA follows: TGCAGTCCCTTAGCAGATACGCAGTATTTT.

The V gene is TRBV11-2, the J gene TRBJ1-6; no clear D gene. V lost 3 bases and J lost 8, with 11 bases in between. Germline assignment: CDR1 SGHAT and CDR2 FQNNGV. The CDR3 loop spans 14 amino acids. The CDR3: CASSFVVEDSPLHF. Here the CDR3 DNA reads TGTGCCAGCAGCTTTGTGGTGGAGGATTCACCCCTCCACTTT.

The V and J genes are TRBV19 and TRBJ2-2, with D tentatively TRBD2 (5 bases). V was clipped by 7 bases and J by 6 bases, with 18 bases between them. Germline V gene sequence: CDR1 LNHDA, CDR2 SQIVND (reference sequence). This CDR3 comprises 15 residues. As DNA, the CDR3 is TGTGCCAGTAAACCCCCGGGGTTGGGTCCCGGGGAGCTGTTTTTT. It yields the protein CASKPPGLGPGELFF.

This chain links TRBV5-1 with TRBJ1-1; 8 bases agree with TRBD1. Germline trimming cut 3 bases from V and 4 bases from J; bases unmatched to any gene: 11. The length of the CDR3 is 16 residues. The germline V gene encodes CDR1 SGHRS and CDR2 YFSETQ. In DNA form, the CDR3 reads TGCGCCAGCAGCTCTGGCAGGGGGCTTGTGAGCACTGAAGCTTTCTTT. This gives the protein CASSSGRGLVSTEAFF.

V usage is TRBV7-2 and J usage is TRBJ1-1; possibly TRBD1 for D (5 bases). Per germline, CDR1 SGHTA and CDR2 FQGNSA. This CDR3 is 15 amino acids long. V was cut by 5 bases and J by 0 bases, with 13 bases left in between. As DNA, the CDR3 is TGTGCCAGCAGCGTCGGGGGACGGATGAACACTGAAGCTTTCTTT. Its protein product is CASSVGGRMNTEAFF. Using reference TRBV7-2 and TRBJ1-1 for the parts outside the CDR3, the full variable domain is GAGVSQSPSNKVTEKGKDVELRCDPISGHTALYWYRQSLGQGLEFLIYFQGNSAPDKSGLPSDRFSAERTGGSVSTLTIQRTQQEDSAVYLCASSVGGRMNTEAFFGQGTRLTVV.

V and J are TRBV2 and TRBJ1-2; D perhaps matches TRBD1 (5 bases). V dropped 6 bases and J dropped 7 bases, with 12 bases sitting between them. The germline V gene has CDR1 SNHLY and CDR2 FYNNEI. The CDR3 contains 12 residues. The CDR3 nucleotides are TGTGCCAGCAGGCCAGGGTACGGTGGCTACACCTTC. Translating gives CASRPGYGGYTF.

The DNA of the CDR3 is TGCGCCAGCAGCCGAGGACACTGGAACACTGAAGCTTTCTTT. Its translation is CASSRGHWNTEAFF. V and J are TRBV4-1 and TRBJ1-1, with a weak D call TRBD1 (5 bases). CDR3 length: 14 residues. Trimming took 4 bases from V and 1 from J, leaving 10 bases between them. Per germline, CDR1 MGHRA and CDR2 YSYEKL.